This entry is about one T cell receptor beta chain. The source of the sample is a study of cytomegalovirus exposure and HLA in healthy donors. Looking at the study overall: Earlier sequencing of approximately 200 million T cells yielded fewer than 140 million unique TCR beta sequences.

Trimming pared 5 bases from V and 2 bases from J, leaving 9 bases between. The CDR3 runs 13 residues. Germline CDR1 reads SGHAT; CDR2 reads FQNNGV. The PCR was carried out with 60 Vbeta primers and 13 Jbeta primers. Clones were sequenced by immunoSEQ multiplex PCR, and TCRdb holds only the in-frame ones, with some missing. The sample carries 150,000 to 200,000 clones, about 82% recorded once. The sequencing input was PBMCs. The clonotype comes from a woman aged 30 to 39 in good health and CMV-seronegative. The chain joins TRBV11-2 to TRBJ2-5; possibly TRBD2 for D (6 bases). For the CDR3, the DNA is TGTGCCAGCAGCACGGGAGTACAAGAGACCCAGTACTTC. Amino acids: CASSTGVQETQYF.